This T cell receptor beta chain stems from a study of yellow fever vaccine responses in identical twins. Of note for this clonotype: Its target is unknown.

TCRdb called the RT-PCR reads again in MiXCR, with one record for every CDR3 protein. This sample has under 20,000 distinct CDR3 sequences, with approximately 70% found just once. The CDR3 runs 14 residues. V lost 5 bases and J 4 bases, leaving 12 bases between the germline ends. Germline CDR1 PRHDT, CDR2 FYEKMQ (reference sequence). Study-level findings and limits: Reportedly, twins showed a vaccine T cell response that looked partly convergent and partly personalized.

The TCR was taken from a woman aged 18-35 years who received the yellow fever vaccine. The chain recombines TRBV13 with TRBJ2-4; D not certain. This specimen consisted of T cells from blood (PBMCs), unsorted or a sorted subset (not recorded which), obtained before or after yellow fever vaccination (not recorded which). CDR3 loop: CASSPNKMKNIQYF. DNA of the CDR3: TGTGCCAGCAGCCCCAACAAGATGAAAAACATTCAGTACTTC.